Sequencing of this TCR beta chain was carried out in a study of T cell clones after liver transplantation. For the study at large: Tolerance: complete withdrawal held at least one year, liver enzymes staying within twice normal.

Method: immunoSEQ multiplex PCR; TCRdb's copy keeps in-frame clones and lacks some. Among tens of thousands of clones listed, more than 75% were seen once. The germline V and J ends were trimmed by 3 bases and 8 bases, with 11 bases remaining between them. The CDR3 is made up of 14 amino acids. The V gene's germline CDR1 is MNHEY and CDR2 SMNVEV (reference sequence). The chain carries TRBV27 and TRBJ1-6; D remains unclear. This sample comprised CD4+ T cells from blood, obtained before liver transplant. This sequence originates from a human donor who received a liver transplant. The CDR3, as DNA: TGTGCCAGCAGTTTCGATCCCCTTTATTCACCCCTCCACTTT. It is translated as CASSFDPLYSPLHF.